The clone carrying this T cell receptor beta chain was recorded once. This sample is part of a study of blood T cell repertoires in COVID-19. Study background: The study drew acute and convalescent COVID-19 samples from the United States, Italy and Spain. Nucleic acid was either cDNA or gDNA, and it came from T cells, B-cell-depleted T cells, or PBMCs.

In the original analysis: By means of reference gene primer amplification, nucleated cell counts were estimated. Profiling relied on immunoSEQ multiplex PCR, and the TCRdb table lists in-frame clones only, not all of them. V and J calls and clone size are copied from that table; D and trimming were computed from the DNA. The repertoire holds under 200,000 clones, with approximately 91% as singletons. Germline values: CDR1 LGHNT, CDR2 FRNRAP. The CDR3 loop spans 13 amino acids. The V end lost 7 bases, the J end lost 3 bases, and 13 bases lay between the germline ends. The sequenced sample consisted of peripheral blood. V usage is TRBV12-5 and J usage is TRBJ2-7; D remains ambiguous. This TCR was sampled from a man between 18 and 29 years old with acute or convalescent COVID-19. The CDR3 nucleotides are TGTGCTAGTGCCCCCGGTTCTGGCTACGAGCAGTACTTC. It specifies CASAPGSGYEQYF. Full variable domain (rest looked up from reference TRBV12-5 and TRBJ2-7): DARVTQTPRHKVTEMGQEVTMRCQPILGHNTVFWYRQTMMQGLELLAYFRNRAPLDDSGMPKDRFSAEMPDATLATLKIQPSEPRDSAVYFCASAPGSGYEQYFGPGTRLTVT.